The T cell receptor beta chain described here comes from a study of cytomegalovirus exposure and HLA in healthy donors. Findings of the study overall: The listing of 150 or so TCR beta chains classed them as cytomegalovirus-associated. One later analysis reportedly identified an Asian-associated ancestry cluster that showed fewer N-insertions than the approximately 700-donor mean.

A remark on this clone: Its antigen is currently unknown.

PCR amplification relied on 60 Vbeta primers (plus 13 Jbeta primers). TCRdb keeps only in-frame clones here, not all; method: immunoSEQ multiplex PCR. In the table there are about 90,000 clones, 67% of which are singletons. J was trimmed by 4 bases and V by 6 bases; bases with no gene match: 10. From germline, CDR1 is SGHRS and CDR2 YFSETQ. CDR3 size: 15 residues. V and J are TRBV5-1 and TRBJ2-3; 8 bases fit TRBD2. The sequencing input was PBMCs. The TCR was taken from a man under 40 in good health and CMV-seronegative. The CDR3 loop is CASTPGSGGPDTQYF. CDR3 DNA sequence: TGCGCCAGCACCCCGGGCAGCGGGGGCCCAGATACGCAGTATTTT. Supplemented by reference TRBV5-1 and TRBJ2-3, the full variable domain reads KAGVTQTPRYLIKTRGQQVTLSCSPISGHRSVSWYQQTPGQGLQFLFEYFSETQRNKGNFPGRFSGRQFSNSRSEMNVSTLELGDSALYLCASTPGSGGPDTQYFGPGTRLTVL.